These 11 T cell receptor beta chains share one sample of origin, sequenced in a study of blood T cell repertoires in COVID-19. Some clones are missing from TCRdb's copy, which holds only in-frame ones; the method was immunoSEQ multiplex PCR. This sample yields around 97,000 clones, of which around 90% are seen a single time; over 15% belongs to the top ten. The sequencing input was peripheral blood. Receptors were obtained from a woman older than 75 in a cohort sampled during active COVID-19.

The genes are TRBV6-5 and TRBJ1-1, with 7 bases identical to TRBD1. V trimming: 6 bases; J trimming: 4 bases; junction bases outside the gene matches: 5. The CDR3 runs 13 residues. Per the germline V gene, CDR1 is MNHEY and CDR2 is SVGAGI. Here the CDR3 DNA reads TGTGCCAGCAGGCAACAGGGGTTCACTGAAGCTTTCTTT. Amino acids: CASRQQGFTEAFF.

The rearrangement links TRBV6-1 to TRBJ1-2; a weak D match, TRBD1 (6 bases). Germline CDR1 is MNHNS and CDR2 is SASEGT. The CDR3 totals 16 residues. V was clipped by 3 bases and J by 0 bases, with 14 bases between them. CDR3 sequence: CASSEGAGPTNYGYTF. CDR3 bases: TGTGCCAGCAGTGAGGGGGCAGGCCCTACTAACTATGGCTACACCTTC.

The genes are TRBV5-1 and TRBJ1-1, with D maybe TRBD1 (5 bases). Trimming took 4 bases from V and 1 from J, leaving 11 bases between them. The CDR3 sequence is 14 residues long. Germline lookup yields CDR1 SGHRS and CDR2 YFSETQ. The CDR3, as DNA: TGCGCCAGCAGCAGGGGAAACCAGAACACTGAAGCTTTCTTT. It codes for CASSRGNQNTEAFF.

The CDR3 sequence: CASSGQESSGNTIYF. In DNA, the CDR3 is TGCGCCAGCAGCGGACAGGAGAGCTCTGGAAACACCATATATTTT. V usage is TRBV5-1 and J usage is TRBJ1-3; 7 bases match TRBD1. The CDR3 runs 15 residues. CDR1 is SGHRS and CDR2 is YFSETQ in the germline V gene. Trimming cost V 4 bases and J 0 bases; bases outside gene matches: 4.

The gene calls are TRBV27 and TRBJ2-5; D gene ambiguous. Germline values: CDR1 MNHEY, CDR2 SMNVEV (reference sequence). The CDR3 has 16 residues. The germline V and J ends were trimmed by 5 bases and 1 base, with 17 bases remaining between them. The CDR3 spells CASSPRLLLGQETQYF. For the CDR3, the DNA is TGTGCCAGCAGTCCGCGCCTTCTACTTGGCCAAGAGACCCAGTACTTC.

This chain connects TRBV7-9 to TRBJ2-1, with D perhaps TRBD1 (6 bases). The V gene's germline CDR1 is SEHNR and CDR2 FQNEAQ (reference sequence). The V and J ends lost 2 bases and 9 bases respectively, with 14 bases between them. The CDR3 consists of 14 residues. CDR3 region: CASSLLTGFGEQFF. CDR3 coding DNA: TGTGCCAGCAGCTTACTTACAGGGTTCGGTGAGCAGTTCTTC. The variable domain in full, with the rest retrieved from reference TRBV7-9 and TRBJ2-1, is DTGVSQNPRHKITKRGQNVTFRCDPISEHNRLYWYRQTLGQGPEFLTYFQNEAQLEKSRLLSDRFSAERPKGSFSTLEIQRTEQGDSAMYLCASSLLTGFGEQFFGPGTRLTVL.

This sequence joins TRBV19 and TRBJ1-1; TRBD1 matches 7 bases. V was clipped by 4 bases and J by 7 bases; unmatched bases: 3. In germline, CDR1 is LNHDA, CDR2 SQIVND (reference sequence). The CDR3 contains 12 residues. The CDR3 is CASSTGGIEAFF. CDR3 nucleotide sequence: TGTGCCAGTAGTACAGGGGGGATTGAAGCTTTCTTT.

The chain links TRBV6-5 to TRBJ1-1; 8 positions agree with TRBD1. Germline trimming cut 6 bases from V and 4 bases from J; bases unmatched to any gene: 10. This CDR3 is built from 15 residues. CDR1 is MNHEY, CDR2 SVGAGI, per germline. The CDR3 DNA reads TGTGCCAGCAGAACCGGAGGACAGGGTAGCACTGAAGCTTTCTTT. Residues: CASRTGGQGSTEAFF.

Remarks on this clone: At one of its ends the junction is not consistent with the germline gene, which may arise from a read error. The chain joins TRBV7-7 to TRBJ2-5, with D perhaps TRBD1 (5 bases). There are 14 residues in the CDR3. Per the germline V gene, CDR1 is SSHAT and CDR2 is FNYEAQ (reference sequence). Here the CDR3 DNA reads TGTGCTAGCAGCCAAGGCCAGGGTGAAGAGACCCAGTACTTC. This gives the protein CASSQGQGEETQYF.

The chain carries TRBV5-1 and TRBJ2-7; D is perhaps TRBD1 (6 bases). This CDR3 is 17 amino acids long. Germline V gene data show CDR1 as SGHRS and CDR2 as YFSETQ. The germline V and J ends were trimmed by 0 bases and 1 base, with 17 bases remaining between them. CDR3 region: CASSLEGYVGQSYEQYF. As DNA, the CDR3 is TGCGCCAGCAGCTTGGAGGGGTATGTGGGACAATCCTACGAGCAGTACTTC.

The chain employs TRBV7-6 and TRBJ2-1; 13 nucleotides match TRBD2. The CDR3 runs 16 residues. V lost 2 bases, J lost 8 bases, and 6 bases stayed unmatched. Germline CDR1 SGHVS, CDR2 FNYEAQ. The CDR3 DNA reads as TGTGCCAGCAGCTTAATGGGACTAGCGGGACTCGATGAGCAGTTCTTC. Translating gives CASSLMGLAGLDEQFF.